This TCR beta chain was documented in a study of cytomegalovirus exposure and HLA in healthy donors. Germline CDR1 is SGDLS and CDR2 is YYNGEE. There are 14 residues in the CDR3. Trimming took off 0 bases at V and 1 base at J, with 5 bases between the two ends. Of note for this clone: The antigen is undetermined.

Study conclusions and caveats: An Asian-associated ancestry cluster reportedly showed fewer N-insertions than the roughly 670-donor mean in a later analysis.

PCR primers comprised 60 Vbeta and 13 Jbeta primers. Data came from immunoSEQ multiplex PCR; TCRdb stores just in-frame clones and leaves some out. The sample has roughly 120,000 clones, 65% to 75% seen once. Material for sequencing was PBMCs. V gene TRBV9 combines with J gene TRBJ2-4; weak D call: TRBD2 (5 bases). The TCR was taken from a woman in her thirties or forties in good health and CMV-seropositive. The CDR3 nucleotides read TGTGCCAGCAGCGTAGGCGGGGCCAAAAACATTCAGTACTTC. It codes for CASSVGGAKNIQYF.